This TCR beta chain was retrieved from a study of cytomegalovirus exposure and HLA in healthy donors. CDR3 length: 15 residues. CDR1 MGHRA and CDR2 YSYEKL come from the germline V gene. Trimming cost V 1 base and J 0 bases, with 7 bases left between them. Use of 60 Vbeta and 13 Jbeta primers characterized the PCR. Sequencing used immunoSEQ multiplex PCR; TCRdb keeps in-frame clones, though not all of them. This sample's table reports about 50,000 clones. With respect to this clone: The target antigen is unknown.

Study outcomes and limitations: In a later analysis, HLA-C alleles had the fewest associated TCRs, DRB1 alleles the most.

The rearrangement links TRBV4-1 to TRBJ1-5; D uncertain. The TCR sequence derives from a woman aged 40-49 years in good health and CMV-seronegative. Sequenced: PBMCs. As DNA, the CDR3 is TGCGCCAGCAGCCAAGCCGTCAGTAGCAATCAGCCCCAGCATTTT. It is translated as CASSQAVSSNQPQHF.